A single sample gave rise to the 14 T cell receptor beta chains below, sequenced in a study of blood T cell repertoires in COVID-19. Sequencing used immunoSEQ multiplex PCR; TCRdb keeps in-frame clones, though not all of them. The sample shows some 460,000 clones, around 90% of them seen only once. The source material was PBMCs or T cells enriched from blood (not recorded which). These receptors all stem from a woman under 30 who had recovered from COVID-19.

The gene calls are TRBV15 and TRBJ2-3; D remains ambiguous. Trimming removed 3 bases from V and 4 bases from J, with 11 bases in between. The CDR3 spans 14 residues. Germline V gene lookup returns CDR1 LNHNV and CDR2 YYDKDF (reference sequence). The CDR3 nucleotides are TGTGCCACCAGCAGTCCATTCCTATCAGATACGCAGTATTTT. Translated: CATSSPFLSDTQYF.

The rearrangement links TRBV5-4 to TRBJ2-1, with D maybe TRBD1 (6 bases). Germline values: CDR1 SGHNT, CDR2 YYREEE (reference sequence). This CDR3 is built from 17 residues. V lost 2 bases and J lost 0, with 15 bases in between. CDR3 coding DNA: TGTGCCAGCAGCTTATTACAGGGAGCACACTCCTACAATGAGCAGTTCTTC. It codes for CASSLLQGAHSYNEQFF.

This clone appeared a single time. The chain links TRBV7-8 to TRBJ1-2, with D unclear. The germline gives CDR1 SGHVS, CDR2 FQNEAQ. V was pared by 1 base and J by 2 bases, with 5 bases between. The CDR3 is made up of 13 amino acids. CDR3 bases: TGTGCCAGCAGCTTAGAACTGAACTATGGCTACACCTTC. Amino acid sequence: CASSLELNYGYTF.

J is TRBJ2-1 and V is TRBV4-1; D call uncertain. With 0 bases removed from V and 7 bases from J, the gap between germline ends came to 7 bases. This CDR3 contains 13 residues. Germline V gene sequence: CDR1 MGHRA, CDR2 YSYEKL. The CDR3 DNA reads as TGCGCCAGCAGCCAAGAAGGAGAGAATGAGCAGTTCTTC. Protein sequence: CASSQEGENEQFF.

The chain employs TRBV28 and TRBJ2-7, with TRBD1 identical over 8 bases. V was clipped by 3 bases and J by 5 bases; unmatched bases: 9. This CDR3 contains 15 residues. CDR1 is MDHEN, CDR2 SYDVKM, per germline. The CDR3 loop is CASSFPRTGRDEQYF. The CDR3 region has the DNA TGTGCCAGCAGTTTCCCTCGGACAGGGCGCGACGAGCAGTACTTC. The full variable domain, its missing parts supplied by reference TRBV28 and TRBJ2-7, is DVKVTQSSRYLVKRTGEKVFLECVQDMDHENMFWYRQDPGLGLRLIYFSYDVKMKEKGDIPEGYSVSREKKERFSLILESASTNQTSMYLCASSFPRTGRDEQYFGPGTRLTVT.

The chain joins TRBV11-2 to TRBJ2-7; 9 nucleotides align to TRBD1. CDR3 length equals 18 residues. CDR1 is SGHAT and CDR2 is FQNNGV in the germline V gene. With 4 bases clipped from V and 4 bases from J, the junction kept 17 bases outside the gene matches. The CDR3 loop reads CASSSLQGAHGLGYEQYF. In DNA, the CDR3 is TGTGCCAGCAGCTCATTACAGGGGGCTCACGGCTTGGGTTACGAGCAGTACTTC.

The CDR3 sequence: CASSESGTGYYGYTF. In DNA form, the CDR3 reads TGTGCCAGCAGTGAATCTGGGACAGGGTACTATGGCTACACCTTC. The rearrangement uses TRBV25-1 and TRBJ1-2, with 9 bases fitting TRBD1. Trimming took 1 base from V and 3 from J; bases not matched to a gene: 3. Germline values: CDR1 MGHDK, CDR2 SYGVNS. The CDR3 is 15 residues long.

The rearrangement uses TRBV9 and TRBJ2-1, with a tentative D call TRBD2 (5 bases). Trimming removed 4 bases at V and 10 bases at J, with 18 bases between. The germline CDR1 and CDR2 sequences are SGDLS and YYNGEE. CDR3 length: 14 amino acids. The CDR3 reads CASSPGVGGREQFF. The CDR3 bases are TGTGCCAGCAGCCCCGGGGTCGGTGGAAGGGAGCAGTTCTTC.

The J gene is TRBJ1-2, the V gene TRBV29-1; D possibly corresponds to TRBD1 (5 bases). Trimming removed 7 bases at V and 6 bases at J, with 12 bases between. Germline loops: CDR1 SQVTM, CDR2 ANQGSEA. The CDR3 runs 11 residues. CDR3 bases: TGCAGCGGGTGGGGGGTGGATGGCTACACCTTC. Its protein is CSGWGVDGYTF.

The chain employs TRBV5-1 and TRBJ2-1; 11 positions match TRBD2. Germline values: CDR1 SGHRS, CDR2 YFSETQ. V trimming: 6 bases; J trimming: 8 bases; junction bases outside the gene matches: 13. This CDR3 region has 16 residues. DNA of the CDR3: TGCGCCAGCACCCAAAGTGGTAGCGGGGGGGCGCATGAGCAGTTCTTC. It encodes CASTQSGSGGAHEQFF. The whole variable domain, filled in from reference TRBV5-1 and TRBJ2-1, reads KAGVTQTPRYLIKTRGQQVTLSCSPISGHRSVSWYQQTPGQGLQFLFEYFSETQRNKGNFPGRFSGRQFSNSRSEMNVSTLELGDSALYLCASTQSGSGGAHEQFFGPGTRLTVL.

The V and J genes are TRBV6-6 and TRBJ1-5; 7 bases line up with TRBD1. The CDR3 spans 15 residues. V lost 1 base and J lost 4; bases outside the gene matches: 4. CDR1 and CDR2 from the germline V gene are MNHNY and SVGAGI (reference sequence). The CDR3 region has the DNA TGTGCCAGCAGTTACTACGGCAGGGGGAATCAGCCCCAGCATTTT. Translating it yields CASSYYGRGNQPQHF.

The rearrangement links TRBV18 to TRBJ2-1, with 8 bases aligning to TRBD2. Germline trimming cut 1 base from V and 3 bases from J; bases unmatched to any gene: 11. The CDR3 runs to 18 residues. Germline V CDR1 and CDR2: KGHSH, LQKENI. CDR3 DNA: TGTGCCAGCTCACCACGAATGGCGGGGGGTCTCAACTACAATGAGCAGTTCTTC. As protein: CASSPRMAGGLNYNEQFF.

This sequence joins TRBV2 and TRBJ2-3; 8 positions agree with TRBD2. The CDR3 is 13 amino acids. The germline V gene encodes CDR1 SNHLY and CDR2 FYNNEI. Germline trimming cut 10 bases from V and 0 bases from J; bases unmatched to any gene: 3. This chain's CDR3 is CATAGGSTDTQYF. The CDR3 DNA sequence: TGTGCCACCGCGGGGGGTAGCACAGATACGCAGTATTTT.

The chain recombines TRBV18 with TRBJ1-6; maybe TRBD1 (5 bases). The V gene lost 2 bases and the J gene lost 9 bases, with 11 bases spanning the gap. CDR3 length: 14 amino acids. Germline V CDR1 and CDR2: KGHSH, LQKENI. CDR3 sequence reads: CASSPAGESSPLHF. The CDR3 bases are TGTGCCAGCTCACCAGCGGGGGAAAGTTCACCCCTCCACTTT.